This T cell receptor beta chain derives from a study of beta chain features in type 1 diabetes. Findings and caveats of the study: Naive, central memory and Treg TCRB repertoires appeared more alike in patients than in healthy donors. For Type 1 diabetes patients, all four CD4+ subsets carried TCRB CDR3s that were moderately but significantly shorter. Using cDNA template may skew counts toward highly expressing activated cells.

Of the isolated RNA, all was reverse transcribed, and so the sequenced material was expressed TCRB transcripts. Regulatory, naive and central memory T cell samples averaged approximately 3.8 million reads. Assay used: immunoSEQ multiplex PCR; TCRdb lists only in-frame clones, some missing. Of roughly 340,000 clones in the sample, roughly 12% are singletons; the top ten hold approximately 0.011%. The CDR3 runs to 12 residues. CDR1 and CDR2 (germline): GTSNPN, SVGIG (reference sequence). J gave up 7 bases and V 5 bases, and 4 bases lay outside the gene matches. Averaging about 116 mL, one heparinised blood draw came from each individual donor. Comments on this clone: Antigen: not known.

The chain joins TRBV30 to TRBJ1-2; 10 nucleotides line up with TRBD1. This sequence was found in a woman aged 18 to 35 with type 1 diabetes. The specimen sequenced was naive CD4+ T cells from blood. The CDR3 loop reads CAWVDRGLGYTF. The CDR3 DNA is TGTGCCTGGGTAGACAGGGGGCTTGGCTACACCTTC. The variable domain in full, completed from reference TRBV30 and TRBJ1-2, reads SQTIHQWPATLVQPVGSPLSLECTVEGTSNPNLYWYRQAAGRGLQLLFYSVGIGQISSEVPQNLSASRPQDRQFILSSKKLLLSDSGFYLCAWVDRGLGYTFGSGTRLTVV.